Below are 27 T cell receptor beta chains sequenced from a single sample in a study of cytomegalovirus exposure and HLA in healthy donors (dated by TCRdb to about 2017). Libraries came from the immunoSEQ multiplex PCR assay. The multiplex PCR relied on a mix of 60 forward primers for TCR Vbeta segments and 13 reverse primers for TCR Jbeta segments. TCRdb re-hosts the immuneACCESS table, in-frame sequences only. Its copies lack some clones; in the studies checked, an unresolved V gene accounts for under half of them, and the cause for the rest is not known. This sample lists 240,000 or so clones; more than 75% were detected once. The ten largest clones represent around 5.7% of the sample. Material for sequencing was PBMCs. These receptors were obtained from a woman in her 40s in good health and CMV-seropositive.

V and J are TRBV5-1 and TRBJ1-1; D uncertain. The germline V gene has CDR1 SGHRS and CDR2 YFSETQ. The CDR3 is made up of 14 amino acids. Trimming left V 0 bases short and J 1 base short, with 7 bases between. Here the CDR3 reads CASSLGARNTEAFF. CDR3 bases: TGCGCCAGCAGCTTGGGGGCTCGGAACACTGAAGCTTTCTTT.

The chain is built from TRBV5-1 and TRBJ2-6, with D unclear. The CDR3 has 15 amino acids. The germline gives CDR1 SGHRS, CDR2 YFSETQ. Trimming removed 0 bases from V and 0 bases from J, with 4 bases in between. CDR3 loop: CASSLDGSGANVLTF. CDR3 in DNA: TGCGCCAGCAGCTTGGACGGCTCTGGGGCCAACGTCCTGACTTTC.

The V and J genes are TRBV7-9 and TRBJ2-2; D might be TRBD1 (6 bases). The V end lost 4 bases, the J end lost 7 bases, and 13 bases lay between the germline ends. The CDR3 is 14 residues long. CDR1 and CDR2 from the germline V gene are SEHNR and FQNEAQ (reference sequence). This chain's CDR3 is CASSSIRGNGELFF. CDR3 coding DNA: TGTGCCAGCAGCTCGATCAGGGGTAACGGGGAGCTGTTTTTT.

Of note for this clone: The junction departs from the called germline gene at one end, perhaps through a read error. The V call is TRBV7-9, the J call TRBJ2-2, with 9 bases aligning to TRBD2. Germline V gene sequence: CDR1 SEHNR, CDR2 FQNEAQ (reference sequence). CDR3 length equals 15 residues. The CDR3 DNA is TGTTCCAGCAGCCGACGACTAGCGGAAACCGGGGAGCTGTTTTTT. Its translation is CSSSRRLAETGELFF.

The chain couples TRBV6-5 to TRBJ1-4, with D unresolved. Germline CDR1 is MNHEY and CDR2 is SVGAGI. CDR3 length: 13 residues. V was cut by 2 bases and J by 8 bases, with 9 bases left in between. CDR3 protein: CASSYNPREKLFF. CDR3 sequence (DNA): TGTGCCAGCAGTTACAACCCCAGGGAAAAACTGTTTTTT.

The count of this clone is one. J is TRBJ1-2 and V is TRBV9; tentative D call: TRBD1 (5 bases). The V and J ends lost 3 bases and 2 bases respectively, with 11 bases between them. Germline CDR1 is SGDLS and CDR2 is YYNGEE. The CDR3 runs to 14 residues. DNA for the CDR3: TGTGCCAGCAGCGCTGCCGACAGCAACTATGGCTACACCTTC. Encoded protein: CASSAADSNYGYTF.

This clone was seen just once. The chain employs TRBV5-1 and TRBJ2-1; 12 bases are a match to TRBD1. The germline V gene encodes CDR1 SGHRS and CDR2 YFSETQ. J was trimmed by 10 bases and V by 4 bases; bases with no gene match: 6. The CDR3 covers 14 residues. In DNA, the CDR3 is TGCGCCAGCAGCATGGGGACAGGGGGCAACGAGCAGTTCTTC. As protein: CASSMGTGGNEQFF.

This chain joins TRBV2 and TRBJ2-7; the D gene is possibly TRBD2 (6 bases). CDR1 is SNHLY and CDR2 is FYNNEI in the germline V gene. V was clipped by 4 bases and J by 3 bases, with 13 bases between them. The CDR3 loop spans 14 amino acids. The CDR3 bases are TGTGCCAGCAGTGCCGGGGGTGGGGGCTACGAGCAGTACTTC. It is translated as CASSAGGGGYEQYF.

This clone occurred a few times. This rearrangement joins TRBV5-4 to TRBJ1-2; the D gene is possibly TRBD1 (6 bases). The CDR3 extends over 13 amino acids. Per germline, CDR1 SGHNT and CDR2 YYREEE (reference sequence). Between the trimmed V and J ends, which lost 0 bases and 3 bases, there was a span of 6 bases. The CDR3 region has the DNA TGTGCCAGCAGCTTGGCAGGGGACTATGGCTACACCTTC. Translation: CASSLAGDYGYTF.

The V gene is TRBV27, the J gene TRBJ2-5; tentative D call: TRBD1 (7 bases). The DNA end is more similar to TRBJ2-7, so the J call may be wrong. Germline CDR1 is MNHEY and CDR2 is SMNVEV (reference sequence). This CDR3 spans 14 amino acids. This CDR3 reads CASRGAGGIYEQYF. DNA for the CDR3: TGTGCCAGCCGAGGGGCAGGGGGGATCTACGAGCAGTACTTC.

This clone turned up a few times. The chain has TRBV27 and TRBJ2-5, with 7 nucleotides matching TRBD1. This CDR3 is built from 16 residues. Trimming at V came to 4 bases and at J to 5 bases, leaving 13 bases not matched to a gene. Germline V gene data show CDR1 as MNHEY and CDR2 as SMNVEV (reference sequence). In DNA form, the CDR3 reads TGTGCCAGCAGTTCGTTGATTACAGGGGTTTTGGAGACCCAGTACTTC. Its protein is CASSSLITGVLETQYF.

The chain's CDR3 is CASSSARTGNSYEQYF. The CDR3 region has the DNA TGTGCCAGCAGCTCGGCCCGGACAGGGAACTCCTACGAGCAGTACTTC. The V gene is TRBV5-4, the J gene TRBJ2-7; the match to TRBD1 covers 8 bases. CDR1 SGHNT and CDR2 YYREEE come from the germline V gene (reference sequence). CDR3 size: 16 residues. Trimming removed 3 bases from V and 0 bases from J; junction bases left unmatched: 8.

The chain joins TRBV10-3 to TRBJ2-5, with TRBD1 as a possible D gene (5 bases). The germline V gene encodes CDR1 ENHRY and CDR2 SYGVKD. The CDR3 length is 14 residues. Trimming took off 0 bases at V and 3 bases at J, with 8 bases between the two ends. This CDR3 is CAISESAREETQYF. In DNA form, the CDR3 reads TGTGCCATCAGTGAGTCGGCCAGGGAAGAGACCCAGTACTTC.

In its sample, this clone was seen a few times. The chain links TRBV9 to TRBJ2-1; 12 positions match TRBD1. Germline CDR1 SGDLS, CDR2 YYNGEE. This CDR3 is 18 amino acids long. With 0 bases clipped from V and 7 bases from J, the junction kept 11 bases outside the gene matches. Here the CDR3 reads CASSVGVGDRGPRNEQFF. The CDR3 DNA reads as TGTGCCAGCAGCGTAGGAGTAGGGGACAGGGGGCCGAGGAATGAGCAGTTCTTC.

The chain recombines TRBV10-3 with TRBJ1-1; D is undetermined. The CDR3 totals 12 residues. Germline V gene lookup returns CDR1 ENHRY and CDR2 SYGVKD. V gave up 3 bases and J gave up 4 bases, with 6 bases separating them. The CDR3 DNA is TGTGCCATCAGTGACCGGTCCACTGAAGCTTTCTTT. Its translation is CAISDRSTEAFF.

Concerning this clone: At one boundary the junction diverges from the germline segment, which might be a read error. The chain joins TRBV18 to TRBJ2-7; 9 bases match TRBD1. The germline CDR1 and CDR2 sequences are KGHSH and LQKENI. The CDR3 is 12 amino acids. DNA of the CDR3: TGTGCCAGCTCACCTGGACAGGGGAGTGCGGACTTC. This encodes CASSPGQGSADF.

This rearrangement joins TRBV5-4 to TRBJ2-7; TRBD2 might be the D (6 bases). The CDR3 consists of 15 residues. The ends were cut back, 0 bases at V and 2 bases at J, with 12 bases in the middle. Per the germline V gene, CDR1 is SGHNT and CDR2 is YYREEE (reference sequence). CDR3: CASSLERGEPYEQYF. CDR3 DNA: TGTGCCAGCAGCTTGGAGCGCGGGGAGCCCTACGAGCAGTACTTC. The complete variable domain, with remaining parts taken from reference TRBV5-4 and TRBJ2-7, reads ETGVTQSPTHLIKTRGQQVTLRCSSQSGHNTVSWYQQALGQGPQFIFQYYREEENGRGNFPPRFSGLQFPNYSSELNVNALELDDSALYLCASSLERGEPYEQYFGPGTRLTVT.

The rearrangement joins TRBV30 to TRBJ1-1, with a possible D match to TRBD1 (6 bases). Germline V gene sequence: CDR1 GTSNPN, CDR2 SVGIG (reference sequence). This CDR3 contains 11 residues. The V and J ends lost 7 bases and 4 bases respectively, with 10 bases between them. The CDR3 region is CASTGITEAFF. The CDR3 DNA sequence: TGTGCCTCAACAGGGATCACTGAAGCTTTCTTT.

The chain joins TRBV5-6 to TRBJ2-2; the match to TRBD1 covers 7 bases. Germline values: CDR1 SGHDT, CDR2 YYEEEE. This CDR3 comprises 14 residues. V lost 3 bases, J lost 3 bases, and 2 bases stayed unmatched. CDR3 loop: CASSWDRDTGELFF. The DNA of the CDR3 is TGTGCCAGCAGCTGGGACAGAGACACCGGGGAGCTGTTTTTT. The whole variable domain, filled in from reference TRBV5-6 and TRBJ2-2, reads DAGVTQSPTHLIKTRGQQVTLRCSPKSGHDTVSWYQQALGQGPQFIFQYYEEEERQRGNFPDRFSGHQFPNYSSELNVNALLLGDSALYLCASSWDRDTGELFFGEGSRLTVL.

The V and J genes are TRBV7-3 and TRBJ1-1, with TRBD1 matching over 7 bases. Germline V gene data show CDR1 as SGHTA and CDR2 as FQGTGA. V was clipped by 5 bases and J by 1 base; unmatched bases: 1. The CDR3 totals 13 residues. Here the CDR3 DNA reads TGTGCCAGCAGCAAGGGGGCGAACACTGAAGCTTTCTTT. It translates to CASSKGANTEAFF.

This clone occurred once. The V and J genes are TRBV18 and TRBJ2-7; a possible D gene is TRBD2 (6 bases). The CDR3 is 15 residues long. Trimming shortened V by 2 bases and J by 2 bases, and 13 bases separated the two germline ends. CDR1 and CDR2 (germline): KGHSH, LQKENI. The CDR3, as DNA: TGTGCCAGCTCACCAGGAGAGGAGGGCCCCTACGAGCAGTACTTC. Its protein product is CASSPGEEGPYEQYF.

CDR3 nucleotide sequence: TGTGCCAGGTCTATAACGGGAAACCACCAGCCCCAGCATTTT. Translating gives CARSITGNHQPQHF. The J gene is TRBJ1-5, the V gene TRBV6-5; D gene ambiguous. The CDR3 is 14 amino acids. The germline gives CDR1 MNHEY, CDR2 SVGAGI. V lost 9 bases and J lost 7, with 19 bases in between.

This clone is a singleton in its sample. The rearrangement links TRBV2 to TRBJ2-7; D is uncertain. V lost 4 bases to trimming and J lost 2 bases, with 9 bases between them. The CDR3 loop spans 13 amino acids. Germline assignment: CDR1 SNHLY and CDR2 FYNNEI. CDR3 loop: CASSVKRTYEQYF. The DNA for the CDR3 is TGTGCCAGCAGTGTGAAGCGAACCTACGAGCAGTACTTC.

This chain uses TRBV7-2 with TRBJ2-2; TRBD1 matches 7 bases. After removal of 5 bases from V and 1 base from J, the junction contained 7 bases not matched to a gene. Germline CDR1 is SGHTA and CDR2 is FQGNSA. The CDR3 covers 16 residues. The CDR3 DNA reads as TGTGCCAGCAGCGCAACGGACAGGTGGAACACCGGGGAGCTGTTTTTT. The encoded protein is CASSATDRWNTGELFF.

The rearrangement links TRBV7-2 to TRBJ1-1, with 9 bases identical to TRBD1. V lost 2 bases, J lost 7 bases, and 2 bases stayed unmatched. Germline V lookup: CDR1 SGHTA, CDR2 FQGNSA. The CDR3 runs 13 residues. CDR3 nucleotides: TGTGCCAGCAGCTTAACAGGGGGCTTTGAAGCTTTCTTT. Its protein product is CASSLTGGFEAFF.

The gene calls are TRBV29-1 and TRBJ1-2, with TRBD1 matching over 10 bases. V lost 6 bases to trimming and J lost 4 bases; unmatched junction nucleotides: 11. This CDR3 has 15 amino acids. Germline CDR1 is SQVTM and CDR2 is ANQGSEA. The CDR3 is CSVHEGDRGPYGYTF. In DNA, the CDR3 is TGCAGCGTCCACGAGGGCGACAGGGGGCCCTATGGCTACACCTTC.

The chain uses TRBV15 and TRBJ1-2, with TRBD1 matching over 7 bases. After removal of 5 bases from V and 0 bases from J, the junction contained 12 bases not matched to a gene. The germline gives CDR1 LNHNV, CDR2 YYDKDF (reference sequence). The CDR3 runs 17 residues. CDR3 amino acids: CATSGYGQDGTNYGYTF. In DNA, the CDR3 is TGTGCCACCAGCGGATACGGACAGGACGGAACTAACTATGGCTACACCTTC.